These 24 T cell receptor beta chains were all obtained from the same sample, sequenced in a study of vaccination effects on CD4 cells after COVID-19. Expansion with viral peptide pools was applied to antigen-specific CD4+ T cells by the ViraFEST assay prior to sequencing. It was after around eleven days of culture that CD4+ T cells were isolated. Two-dose BNT162b2 or mRNA-1273 vaccination was given to participants. Assay used: immunoSEQ multiplex PCR; TCRdb lists only in-frame clones, some missing. The sample carries around 65,000 clones, around 78% recorded once. These receptors' targets are unknown. The sample consisted of CD4+ T cells from PBMCs cultured with HCoV-229E spike peptides, taken after COVID-19 vaccination. These receptors all stem from a human donor who received a COVID-19 vaccine.

The table lists this clone with a few counts. The J gene is TRBJ2-2, the V gene TRBV7-9, with D hard to call. CDR3 length: 12 amino acids. CDR1 and CDR2 (germline): SEHNR, FQNEAQ (reference sequence). V gave up 8 bases and J gave up 8 bases, with 12 bases separating them. CDR3 residues: CASRRGPGELFF. CDR3 sequence (DNA): TGTGCCAGCCGTAGAGGTCCGGGGGAGCTGTTTTTT. The full variable domain, its missing parts supplied by reference TRBV7-9 and TRBJ2-2, is DTGVSQNPRHKITKRGQNVTFRCDPISEHNRLYWYRQTLGQGPEFLTYFQNEAQLEKSRLLSDRFSAERPKGSFSTLEIQRTEQGDSAMYLCASRRGPGELFFGEGSRLTVL.

The chain has TRBV9 and TRBJ1-2; the match to TRBD1 covers 10 bases. V trimming: 3 bases; J trimming: 5 bases; junction bases outside the gene matches: 10. Germline lookup yields CDR1 SGDLS and CDR2 YYNGEE. This CDR3 comprises 16 residues. CDR3 sequence: CASSEEGQGRGYGYTF. The CDR3 bases are TGTGCCAGCAGCGAGGAGGGACAGGGGAGAGGGTATGGCTACACCTTC.

This clone was counted between two and nine times. The CDR3 loop reads CASNSGGYGYTF. DNA for the CDR3: TGTGCCAGCAATTCAGGGGGCTATGGCTACACCTTC. The genes are TRBV28 and TRBJ1-2, with TRBD1 matching 7 bases. The germline V gene encodes CDR1 MDHEN and CDR2 SYDVKM. CDR3 length equals 12 residues. V gave up 7 bases and J gave up 4 bases; unmatched junction bases: 3.

V and J are TRBV30 and TRBJ1-2; D might be TRBD1 (5 bases). V was clipped by 2 bases and J by 7 bases, with 14 bases between them. The CDR3 is made up of 13 amino acids. Germline CDR1 GTSNPN, CDR2 SVGIG (reference sequence). The DNA of the CDR3 is TGTGCCTGGAGTTCATATTCAGGGTTTGGCTACACCTTC. Its protein product is CAWSSYSGFGYTF.

The rearrangement joins TRBV6-1 to TRBJ1-5; a possible D gene is TRBD1 (5 bases). Trimming removed 0 bases from V and 2 bases from J, with 11 bases in between. The V gene's germline CDR1 is MNHNS and CDR2 SASEGT. The CDR3 length is 16 residues. CDR3 bases: TGTGCCAGCAGTGAAGCAGGCAGGGTGGGCAATCAGCCCCAGCATTTT. It is translated as CASSEAGRVGNQPQHF.

This rearrangement joins TRBV9 to TRBJ1-4, with D possibly being TRBD1 (5 bases). The ends were cut back, 4 bases at V and 5 bases at J, with 9 bases in the middle. CDR3 size: 13 residues. CDR1 is SGDLS, CDR2 YYNGEE, per germline. In DNA form, the CDR3 reads TGTGCCAGCAGCCCCCGACAGAATGAAAAACTGTTTTTT. This translates into CASSPRQNEKLFF. Full variable domain (missing parts from reference TRBV9 and TRBJ1-4): DSGVTQTPKHLITATGQRVTLRCSPRSGDLSVYWYQQSLDQGLQFLIQYYNGEERAKGNILERFSAQQFPDLHSELNLSSLELGDSALYFCASSPRQNEKLFFGSGTQLSVL.

This chain links TRBV5-1 with TRBJ1-4; D possibly corresponds to TRBD1 (5 bases). Germline-derived CDR1 and CDR2 are SGHRS and YFSETQ. This CDR3 is 15 amino acids long. V was trimmed by 0 bases and J by 3 bases, leaving 9 bases between them. Here the CDR3 reads CASSLEQGSNEKLFF. CDR3 coding DNA: TGCGCCAGCAGCTTGGAGCAGGGCTCTAATGAAAAACTGTTTTTT.

This clone was counted between two and nine times. The chain has TRBV7-9 and TRBJ2-3; D unresolved. CDR1 is SEHNR, CDR2 FQNEAQ, per germline (reference sequence). CDR3 length: 15 amino acids. V shed 5 bases and J shed 1 base, with 13 bases lying between them. CDR3 protein: CASSPDLGGTDTQYF. The CDR3 bases are TGTGCCAGCAGCCCCGACCTAGGCGGCACAGATACGCAGTATTTT.

This clone was seen a handful of times. The chain joins TRBV18 to TRBJ1-5; D gene unclear. The CDR3 has 12 residues. The V end was cut by 4 bases, the J end by 7 bases, with 8 bases between. CDR1 is KGHSH and CDR2 is LQKENI in the germline V gene. The CDR3 loop reads CASSLERQPQHF. For the CDR3, the DNA is TGTGCCAGCTCACTCGAGAGACAGCCCCAGCATTTT.

CDR3 sequence: CSVGGTGAQPQHF. The CDR3 coding sequence is TGCAGCGTTGGTGGGACAGGGGCTCAGCCCCAGCATTTT. The chain has TRBV29-1 and TRBJ1-5, with TRBD1 matching over 10 bases. J gave up 6 bases and V 4 bases, and 3 bases lay outside the gene matches. The CDR3 runs 13 residues. Germline V gene data show CDR1 as SQVTM and CDR2 as ANQGSEA.

The CDR3 protein is CASSYAGGRGNQPQHF. The CDR3 DNA is TGTGCCAGCAGTTACGCCGGGGGACGTGGGAATCAGCCCCAGCATTTT. The chain uses TRBV2 and TRBJ1-5; D might be TRBD1 (5 bases). V was cut by 5 bases and J by 4 bases, with 18 bases left in between. CDR1 and CDR2 from the germline V gene are SNHLY and FYNNEI. The length of the CDR3 is 16 residues.

The rearrangement joins TRBV5-1 to TRBJ1-5, with 10 bases lining up with TRBD1. With 4 bases clipped from V and 6 bases from J, the junction kept 7 bases outside the gene matches. The length of the CDR3 is 15 residues. Germline CDR1 and CDR2: SGHRS and YFSETQ. CDR3 bases: TGCGCCAGCAGCATTGGGACAGGGGACGGTCAGCCCCAGCATTTT. Translating it yields CASSIGTGDGQPQHF.

The genes are TRBV13 and TRBJ2-5; maybe TRBD2 (5 bases). CDR3 length: 14 amino acids. V was trimmed by 7 bases and J by 6 bases, leaving 18 bases between them. CDR1 is PRHDT and CDR2 is FYEKMQ in the germline V gene (reference sequence). The CDR3 is CASTTRAGLQTQYF. CDR3 nucleotide sequence: TGTGCCAGCACCACGCGGGCGGGCCTGCAGACCCAGTACTTC.

The chain carries TRBV18 and TRBJ2-1, with D possibly TRBD1 on 5 matching bases. This CDR3 has 15 residues. Trimming stripped 1 base from V and 0 bases from J, with 7 bases between. Looked up from germline, CDR1 is KGHSH and CDR2 is LQKENI. CDR3 DNA sequence: TGTGCCAGCTCACCACAGGGGTACTCCTACAATGAGCAGTTCTTC. Translation: CASSPQGYSYNEQFF.

This rearrangement joins TRBV19 to TRBJ2-3; D may correspond to TRBD1 or TRBD2 (5 bases each). The length of the CDR3 is 19 residues. Trimming stripped 5 bases from V and 0 bases from J, with 24 bases between. The germline gives CDR1 LNHDA, CDR2 SQIVND (reference sequence). The CDR3 coding sequence is TGTGCCAGTAGTTTACTTCCCGGGACGACCTACTTTAGCACAGATACGCAGTATTTT. It specifies CASSLLPGTTYFSTDTQYF.

The chain recombines TRBV2 with TRBJ1-6, with D possibly matching TRBD1 (6 bases). The length of the CDR3 is 15 residues. Germline values: CDR1 SNHLY, CDR2 FYNNEI. V shed 4 bases and J shed 4 bases, with 11 bases lying between them. The CDR3, as DNA: TGTGCCAGCAGTGTACAGGGCTCATATAATTCACCCCTCCACTTT. Its protein is CASSVQGSYNSPLHF.

The rearrangement links TRBV19 to TRBJ2-3, with D possibly matching TRBD1 (7 bases). The V and J ends lost 3 bases and 5 bases respectively, with 18 bases between them. This CDR3 has 16 amino acids. Germline CDR1 LNHDA, CDR2 SQIVND (reference sequence). In DNA form, the CDR3 reads TGTGCCAGTAGTATCCCAACAGGGGAGGAGGTAGATACGCAGTATTTT. Its protein is CASSIPTGEEVDTQYF.

The chain recombines TRBV27 with TRBJ2-3, with 14 bases identical to TRBD2. This CDR3 contains 16 residues. Trimming removed 5 bases from V and 2 bases from J; junction bases left unmatched: 3. CDR1 is MNHEY, CDR2 SMNVEV, per germline (reference sequence). Here the CDR3 DNA reads TGTGCCAGCAGTAGGACTAGCGGGGGGCTCACAGATACGCAGTATTTT. This encodes CASSRTSGGLTDTQYF.

The gene calls are TRBV7-3 and TRBJ2-3; 15 nucleotides agree with TRBD2. Germline CDR1 SGHTA, CDR2 FQGTGA. CDR3 size: 18 residues. J gave up 0 bases and V 3 bases, and 4 bases lay outside the gene matches. CDR3 amino acids: CASSLGLAGGLSTDTQYF. The DNA of the CDR3 is TGTGCCAGCAGCTTGGGACTAGCGGGGGGCCTTAGCACAGATACGCAGTATTTT. The variable domain in full, with the rest retrieved from reference TRBV7-3 and TRBJ2-3, is GAGVSQTPSNKVTEKGKYVELRCDPISGHTALYWYRQSLGQGPEFLIYFQGTGAADDSGLPNDRFFAVRPEGSVSTLKIQRTERGDSAVYLCASSLGLAGGLSTDTQYFGPGTRLTVL.

This clone was counted a few times. This rearrangement joins TRBV10-3 to TRBJ1-3; D is unclear. This CDR3 spans 12 amino acids. The ends were cut back, 3 bases at V and 4 bases at J, with 4 bases in the middle. Germline CDR1 is ENHRY and CDR2 is SYGVKD. The CDR3 DNA follows: TGTGCCATCAGTGAACGGGGAAACACCATATATTTT. This encodes CAISERGNTIYF.

The V call is TRBV30, the J call TRBJ1-1, with D unclear. The V and J ends lost 0 bases and 10 bases respectively, with 18 bases between them. This CDR3 has 14 residues. Germline V gene sequence: CDR1 GTSNPN, CDR2 SVGIG (reference sequence). For the CDR3, the DNA is TGTGCCTGGAGTGTATACCGGAGGCAGCCGGGAGCTTTCTTT. Its translation: CAWSVYRRQPGAFF.

The chain's CDR3 is CASREGWTEAFF. CDR3 nucleotide sequence: TGTGCCAGCAGGGAAGGGTGGACTGAAGCTTTCTTT. The chain carries TRBV28 and TRBJ1-1; D remains ambiguous. This CDR3 comprises 12 residues. The V gene's germline CDR1 is MDHEN and CDR2 SYDVKM. The ends were cut back, 6 bases at V and 5 bases at J, with 10 bases in the middle.

V usage is TRBV4-1 and J usage is TRBJ2-5, with TRBD2 matching 13 bases. V shed 4 bases, J shed 5 bases, and the junction held 7 bases outside the gene matches. The length of the CDR3 is 16 residues. CDR1 and CDR2 (germline): MGHRA, YSYEKL. In DNA form, the CDR3 reads TGCGCCAGCAGCCCACTAGCGGGGGGGCTGGGGGAGACCCAGTACTTC. Amino acid sequence: CASSPLAGGLGETQYF.

This clone was picked up a small number of times. V is TRBV7-9 and J is TRBJ1-4; D may be TRBD1 (6 bases). CDR3 length: 15 amino acids. The V gene's germline CDR1 is SEHNR and CDR2 FQNEAQ (reference sequence). The V gene lost 5 bases and the J gene lost 2 bases, with 12 bases spanning the gap. CDR3 region: CASSPKGGTNEKLFF. CDR3 bases: TGTGCCAGCAGCCCGAAGGGGGGGACTAATGAAAAACTGTTTTTT. Supplemented by reference TRBV7-9 and TRBJ1-4, the full variable domain reads DTGVSQNPRHKITKRGQNVTFRCDPISEHNRLYWYRQTLGQGPEFLTYFQNEAQLEKSRLLSDRFSAERPKGSFSTLEIQRTEQGDSAMYLCASSPKGGTNEKLFFGSGTQLSVL.